A single sample gave rise to the 5 T cell receptor beta chains below, sequenced in a study of shared clonotypes between healthy human individuals. Assay: immunoSEQ multiplex PCR; the TCRdb copy retains only in-frame clones and omits some. The sample holds 2.5 million or so clones; more than 80% are singletons and the top ten take around 0.14%. The sample taken for sequencing was naive CD4+ T cells sorted from blood. Subset denoted: CD45RA+ positively selected. The receptors originated from a man younger than 35 in good health.

The chain combines TRBV10-2 with TRBJ2-5; 8 bases align to TRBD1. Trimming cost V 7 bases and J 5 bases; bases outside gene matches: 9. The CDR3 contains 14 residues. Per the germline V gene, CDR1 is WSHSY and CDR2 is SAAADI. The CDR3 loop reads CASIPGQEGETQYF. The CDR3 bases are TGCGCCAGCATCCCGGGACAGGAGGGGGAGACCCAGTACTTC.

The chain combines TRBV28 with TRBJ2-6; D is uncertain. Germline assignment: CDR1 MDHEN and CDR2 SYDVKM. CDR3 length equals 16 residues. V was cut by 2 bases and J by 0 bases, with 8 bases left in between. DNA for the CDR3: TGTGCCAGCAGTTTAGCCAGGAGCTCTGGGGCCAACGTCCTGACTTTC. Residues: CASSLARSSGANVLTF.

In the case of this clone: The same CDR3 also results from other DNA sequences found in this sample. The rearrangement joins TRBV18 to TRBJ1-3, with TRBD1 identical over 9 bases. The germline gives CDR1 KGHSH, CDR2 LQKENI. V was pared by 0 bases and J by 1 base, with 1 base of the junction left unmatched. This CDR3 contains 16 residues. CDR3: CASSPPGQGSGNTIYF. The CDR3 nucleotides are TGTGCCAGCTCACCACCGGGACAGGGTTCTGGAAACACCATATATTTT.

V is TRBV18 and J is TRBJ2-3; TRBD1 might be the D (5 bases). The length of the CDR3 is 13 residues. The germline V and J ends were trimmed by 5 bases and 4 bases, with 10 bases remaining between them. CDR1 is KGHSH and CDR2 is LQKENI in the germline V gene. CDR3 DNA: TGTGCCAGCTCAGCTTCAGGGCCAGATACGCAGTATTTT. Its protein product is CASSASGPDTQYF. The full variable domain, with the rest looked up from reference TRBV18 and TRBJ2-3, is NAGVMQNPRHLVRRRGQEARLRCSPMKGHSHVYWYRQLPEEGLKFMVYLQKENIIDESGMPKERFSAEFPKEGPSILRIQQVVRGDSAAYFCASSASGPDTQYFGPGTRLTVL.

The CDR3 region has the DNA TGTGCCAGTCGGACAGGGTGGTATGGCTACACCTTC. Translating it yields CASRTGWYGYTF. The rearrangement uses TRBV19 and TRBJ1-2, with TRBD1 matching 8 bases. The V segment lost 8 bases and the J segment 5 bases; nucleotides outside the gene matches: 4. Germline assignment: CDR1 LNHDA and CDR2 SQIVND (reference sequence). The CDR3 covers 12 residues.